The 15 T cell receptor beta chains in this list originate from one sample, sequenced in a study of T and B cells in COVID-19 patients. Each TRB amplification used roughly 220-550 ng of genomic DNA from blood. Multiplex PCR with BIOMED2 TRB-A/B primer pools amplified TRB rearrangements. Each CDR3 protein is one row after TCRdb ran MiXCR on the multiplex PCR reads. The sample lists under 9,500 distinct CDR3 sequences; about 28% were seen once. What was sequenced was blood. The receptor source for this set is a human donor who had recovered from COVID-19.

This clonotype occurred a few times. The V call is TRBV6-4, the J call TRBJ2-7, with 16 bases matching TRBD2. Trimming took 6 bases from V and 7 from J; bases not matched to a gene: 9. This CDR3 has 16 residues. Looked up from germline, CDR1 is MRHNA and CDR2 is SNTAGT. CDR3 DNA: TGTGCCAGCAGAGGGGGGACTAGCGGGGGGGCATGGGAGCAGTACGTC. It codes for CASRGGTSGGAWEQYV.

Details on this clonotype: A single base separates this from a much larger clone, so it may be a read error. The chain links TRBV19 to TRBJ1-2, with a possible D match to TRBD1 (6 bases). Germline values: CDR1 LNHDA, CDR2 SQIVND (reference sequence). This CDR3 is 15 amino acids long. Trimming left V 4 bases short and J 3 bases short, with 15 bases between. DNA of the CDR3: TGTGCCAGTAGTAATCAGGGGTCCCCCCACTATGGCTACACCTTC. Its protein product is CASSNQGSPHYGYTF.

This clonotype is medium-sized. This sequence joins TRBV6-5 and TRBJ2-2; D perhaps matches TRBD1 (5 bases). Deletions cut 7 bases from V and 2 bases from J, with 11 bases between. The germline V gene encodes CDR1 MNHEY and CDR2 SVGAGI. This CDR3 region has 14 residues. DNA of the CDR3: TGTGCCAGCAATTGGCAGGGAAACACCGGGGAGCTGTTTTTT. The encoded protein is CASNWQGNTGELFF.

This clonotype turned up a few times. The chain is built from TRBV6-6 and TRBJ2-5; 7 nucleotides align to TRBD1. The V and J ends lost 7 bases and 2 bases, in that order; junction bases with no gene match: 4. CDR3 length: 13 residues. Per the germline V gene, CDR1 is MNHNY and CDR2 is SVGAGI (reference sequence). CDR3 nucleotide sequence: TGTGCCAGCAAAACAGGGGTGCAAGAGACCCAGTACTTC. It encodes CASKTGVQETQYF.

This clonotype was seen repeatedly, ten times or more. This chain joins TRBV5-4 and TRBJ2-1, with D possibly matching TRBD2 (7 bases). Germline CDR1 is SGHNT and CDR2 is YYREEE (reference sequence). The ends were cut back, 2 bases at V and 0 bases at J, with 15 bases in the middle. CDR3 length: 17 residues. CDR3 DNA: TGTGCCAGCAGCTTTGGAGGGGGGGGAAGCTCCTACAATGAGCAGTTCTTC. Its protein is CASSFGGGGSSYNEQFF.

This clonotype is classed as medium-sized. V is TRBV19 and J is TRBJ2-5, with D uncertain. Per germline, CDR1 LNHDA and CDR2 SQIVND (reference sequence). This CDR3 is built from 13 residues. Between the trimmed V and J ends, which lost 3 bases and 5 bases, there was a span of 10 bases. The CDR3 spells CASSMAREETQYF. The CDR3 region has the DNA TGTGCCAGTAGTATGGCGCGTGAGGAGACCCAGTACTTC.

Judged by abundance, this clonotype is medium-sized. The rearrangement uses TRBV27 and TRBJ2-3; D is unclear. Trimming took off 2 bases at V and 2 bases at J, with 8 bases between the two ends. The germline gives CDR1 MNHEY, CDR2 SMNVEV (reference sequence). This CDR3 contains 14 residues. This CDR3 is CASSLGYSTDTQYF. DNA for the CDR3: TGTGCCAGCAGTTTAGGTTATTCCACAGATACGCAGTATTTT.

This clonotype is medium-sized in the sample. The rearrangement links TRBV19 to TRBJ2-3, with a tentative D call TRBD1 (6 bases). CDR1 and CDR2 (germline): LNHDA, SQIVND (reference sequence). The CDR3 has 19 residues. Trimming pared 3 bases from V and 0 bases from J, leaving 22 bases between. DNA of the CDR3: TGTGCCAGTAGTATGGGTTCAGGGGCGAGTATCTCTAGCACAGATACGCAGTATTTT. Translating it yields CASSMGSGASISSTDTQYF.

This chain links TRBV5-6 with TRBJ1-5, with 9 bases fitting TRBD1. Germline CDR1 and CDR2: SGHDT and YYEEEE. The V and J ends lost 2 bases and 3 bases, in that order; junction bases with no gene match: 3. This CDR3 spans 15 amino acids. Here the CDR3 DNA reads TGTGCCAGCAGCTTTTGGGACAGGGACAATCAGCCCCAGCATTTT. This translates into CASSFWDRDNQPQHF.

This clonotype occurred a few times. The J gene is TRBJ2-1, the V gene TRBV11-2, with D possibly called TRBD1 or TRBD2 (6 bases each). CDR1 and CDR2 from the germline V gene are SGHAT and FQNNGV. This CDR3 region has 16 residues. V was trimmed by 2 bases and J by 5 bases, leaving 16 bases between them. Here the CDR3 reads CASSLRPWGANNEQFF. The CDR3 nucleotides read TGTGCCAGCAGCTTACGCCCGTGGGGGGCTAACAATGAGCAGTTCTTC.

This clonotype is medium-sized. The J gene is TRBJ2-6, the V gene TRBV19, with D uncertain. CDR3 length: 15 amino acids. Germline assignment: CDR1 LNHDA and CDR2 SQIVND (reference sequence). V lost 7 bases and J 0 bases, leaving 10 bases between the germline ends. The CDR3 protein is CASTPVVSGANVLTF. The DNA for the CDR3 is TGTGCCAGTACCCCCGTGGTCTCTGGGGCCAACGTCCTGACTTTC.

This chain uses TRBV5-1 with TRBJ2-1; a weak D match, TRBD2 (5 bases). V lost 3 bases to trimming and J lost 2 bases, with 12 bases between them. Germline values: CDR1 SGHRS, CDR2 YFSETQ. The CDR3 length is 15 residues. The CDR3 sequence is CASSSDSQTYNEQFF. CDR3 sequence (DNA): TGCGCCAGCAGCTCGGACTCTCAGACCTACAATGAGCAGTTCTTC.

A remark on this clonotype: A much more abundant neighbour one base away suggests this may be a read error. The gene calls are TRBV5-6 and TRBJ2-7; D not certain. In germline, CDR1 is SGHDT, CDR2 YYEEEE. There are 12 residues in the CDR3. With 0 bases removed from V and 6 bases from J, the gap between germline ends came to 7 bases. The CDR3 DNA follows: TGTGCCAGCAGCTTGGGGGTACGCGAGCAGTACTTC. Protein product: CASSLGVREQYF.

The V call is TRBV11-1, the J call TRBJ1-1; TRBD1 is a possible D gene (6 bases). Germline V gene lookup returns CDR1 SGHAT and CDR2 FQDESV (reference sequence). The CDR3 has 13 residues. With 4 bases removed from V and 9 bases from J, the gap between germline ends came to 15 bases. DNA for the CDR3: TGTGCCAGCAGCTACGGGACGCAGGGGAAAGCTTTCTTT. It codes for CASSYGTQGKAFF.

This clonotype was observed a few times. The J gene is TRBJ2-1, the V gene TRBV5-1, with D uncertain. The CDR3 loop spans 12 amino acids. Trimming took 1 base from V and 12 from J, leaving 11 bases between them. Germline loops: CDR1 SGHRS, CDR2 YFSETQ. The CDR3, as DNA: TGCGCCAGCAGCTTGCCCTCGGAGATGCAGTTCTTC. It translates to CASSLPSEMQFF.